Listed here is a single TCR beta chain. This clonotype was observed a few times. It has no known antigen specificity. Within one base of it there is no much larger clone, and no base qualities were kept. The library was obtained by PCR. DNA from cultured CD4+ T cells underwent TCR sequencing with the Oncomine TCR Beta short-read assay at the Johns Hopkins FTIC core. The QIAamp micro DNA kit was used to extract genomic DNA from the cultured CD4+ T cells. Oncomine TCR Beta libraries made from cultured CD4+ T cells were pooled using unique dual indexes and sequenced on an Illumina iSeq 100. In the paper's pipeline: Non-productive sequences were removed, and CDR3s not starting with C, not ending with F or W, or shorter than 7 amino acids were discarded. The MANAFEST web application was used to identify antigen-specific clonotypes by comparing peptide-stimulated wells against reference wells and other culture wells. For a clone to be called positive, the clone needed an FDR below 0.05, an odds ratio above 5, and a productive frequency above 0.1% in at least two of three replicate wells. A clonotype counted as cross-reactive if it showed significant expansion both in the SARS-CoV-2 spike wells and in at least one common cold coronavirus spike condition. Using R version 3.6.1, CDR3 homology was evaluated through Levenshtein distances (stringdist) along with unrooted phylogenetic trees (ape). The public sequencing data were trimmed at Q25 with fastp and processed into clonotypes with MiXCR by TCRdb, which kept only in-frame beta chains. Identical CDR3 proteins give one entry, which carries the most common genes and DNA. TCRdb assigned the V and J calls; the authors' analysis was not used. Here the sample has some 14,000 distinct CDR3 sequences; approximately 48% occur a single time. Of the sample, around 9.3% is held by the ten largest clones.

These data are taken from a study of vaccination and CD4 T cells after COVID-19 (dated by TCRdb to 2021 to 2024). Regarding the research as a whole: Every convalescent patient had a positive nasal swab PCR test for SARS-CoV-2, with mild disease in several patients and severe disease in one. Control cultures received a CEFX viral epitope pool as the positive control, an HIV-1 Nef peptide pool as the negative control, or no peptide. The convalescent cohort included six males and four females, with two Hispanic individuals, seven Caucasians, two Asians and one multiracial person. Post-vaccine blood samples were obtained a median of approximately 74 days after the second vaccine dose, with a range of about 13 to 241 days. The cultures were stimulated with overlapping spike peptide pools from SARS-CoV-2 and from the common cold coronaviruses HCoV-NL63, HCoV-OC43 and HCoV-229E. Post-COVID blood samples were collected from convalescent patients a median of about 92 days after diagnosis, with a range of about 30 to 161 days. Participants got two doses of the Pfizer-BioNTech BNT162b2 vaccine (n=8) or two doses of the Moderna mRNA-1273 vaccine (n=2). In under twelve COVID-19 convalescent patients and several infection-naive healthy vaccine recipients, researchers compared the spike-specific CD4+ TCR repertoire from before mRNA vaccination with the repertoire from after.

The label giving this sample's treatment or condition can be read as: approximately 11-day PBMC culture with coronavirus spike peptide pools or control peptides (ViraFEST assay). The ViraFEST assay was used in the study, in which antigen-specific T cells were expanded with peptide pools and expanded clonotypes were subsequently identified by TCR sequencing. The convalescent patients' positive SARS-CoV-2 PCR tests fell between March and December 2020, which was before the Alpha, Beta and Delta variants emerged in the United States. Each well held 1.5 million to 2.5 million PBMCs cultured with approximately 9.2 ug/ml peptide pools in IMDM containing around 5.5% human AB serum and around 10 IU/ml IL-2. Half of the culture medium was replaced with fresh IL-2-containing medium on days 3 and 7. After about 10 days of culture, CD4+ T cells were isolated by negative selection using the EasySep CD4+ T cell isolation kit. PBMCs were separated from whole blood using Ficoll-Paque Plus gradient centrifugation and then either used fresh or cryopreserved at -140C. Triplicate wells were generally used for each culture condition.

The germline V gene sets CDR1 to MNHNS and CDR2 to SASEGT. Trimming takes 2 bases from V and 8 bases from J, and the germline ends sit 15 bases apart. The CDR3 numbers 14 residues from cysteine through phenylalanine. Only the CDR3 part of the read is kept: 42 bases, read in frame from the first base. Here is what the overall study found, with its caveats: Among the post-vaccine SARS-CoV-2-reactive clones in convalescent patients, a median approximately 86% showed up only after vaccination, which suggests vaccine-specific priming. The number of convalescent patients in the study was relatively small, and the study did not examine early timepoints following natural infection. In convalescent patients, nearly all vaccine-specific clones (304 of 307) were found to be mono-reactive for SARS-CoV-2 spike rather than cross-reactive with common cold coronaviruses. The median number of SARS-CoV-2-reactive clonotypes rose from around 22 after infection to 38 after vaccination, but the change was not significant.

The receptor chain draws on TRBV6-1 and TRBJ1-2; the D segment cannot be called with confidence. This TCR came from a human donor who had recovered from COVID-19. The material was CD4+ T cells from blood, cultured in vitro, obtained before SARS-CoV-2 vaccination. Here the CDR3 is given as CASSETMVAKGYTF. Read as DNA, the sequence is TGTGCCAGCAGTGAAACGATGGTGGCGAAGGGCTACACCTTC.